Included here is one T cell receptor (beta chain) sequence, with context. These data are taken from a study of monozygotic twins with inflammatory bowel disease. TCRdb reworked the 5' RACE reads into one entry per CDR3 protein, no DNA. The sample table includes a few hundred thousand distinct CDR3 sequences. Germline CDR1 reads LNHDA; CDR2 reads SQIVND (reference sequence). The CDR3 length is 15 residues. The chain couples TRBV19 to TRBJ2-3; the D call of TRBD2 rests on TCRdb alone, since no DNA is present to check it. The origin of this receptor is a human donor with ulcerative colitis or Crohn's disease, or a healthy co-twin of an affected twin (not recorded which). Sequencing was carried out using blood. This CDR3 reads CASMGLAENTDTQYF.